This T cell receptor (beta chain) was identified during a study of regulatory T cells in long-lasting Graves disease. Building the TCR beta libraries relied on iRepertoire HTBI primers, and CDR3 regions underwent Arm-PCR. From the multiplex PCR reads, TCRdb called clonotypes with MiXCR, one entry per CDR3 protein. The sample comprises about 220,000 distinct CDR3 sequences, 15% to 20% of which are singletons, and 12% rests with the top ten. The time point here: newly diagnosed GD, antithyroid drugs for less than 3 months. Extracted RNA from PBMCs served as the source of the TCR library. The table lists this clonotype with many counts. CDR3 length equals 16 residues. V lost 5 bases, J lost 5 bases, and 12 bases stayed unmatched. Per germline, CDR1 DFQATT and CDR2 SNEGSKA (reference sequence). These data also featured in a second study, about T cells in Graves' hyperthyroidism and ophthalmopathy.

Sequenced here: peripheral blood mononuclear cells (PBMCs), sampled at new diagnosis, from a patient treated with antithyroid drugs. The chain combines TRBV20-1 with TRBJ2-3; 11 bases align to TRBD2. This TCR was sampled from a woman in her 30s with Graves disease. The DNA of the CDR3 is TGCAGTGCTTCCCAACCCCCTAGCGGGGGGCGAGATACGCAGTATTTT. This sequence encodes CSASQPPSGGRDTQYF.